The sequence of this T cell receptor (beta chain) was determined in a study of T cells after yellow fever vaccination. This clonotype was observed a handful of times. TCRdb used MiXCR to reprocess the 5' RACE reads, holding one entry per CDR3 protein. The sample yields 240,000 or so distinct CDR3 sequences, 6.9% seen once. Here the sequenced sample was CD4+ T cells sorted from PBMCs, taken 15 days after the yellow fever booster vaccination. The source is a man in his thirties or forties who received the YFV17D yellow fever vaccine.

This CDR3 reads CASSKLRTGGYTDTQYF. CDR3 DNA: TGTGCCAGCAGCAAGCTCCGGACAGGGGGGTACACAGATACGCAGTATTTT. V gene TRBV7-8 combines with J gene TRBJ2-3; 10 bases agree with TRBD1. Trimming at V came to 5 bases and at J to 2 bases, leaving 10 bases not matched to a gene. This CDR3 spans 17 amino acids. Germline V lookup: CDR1 SGHVS, CDR2 FQNEAQ.